The 5 T cell receptor beta chains listed next were all sequenced from one sample in a study of T cells in localized non-small cell lung cancer. Produced via immunoSEQ multiplex PCR; TCRdb's table is partial and in-frame only. This table has around 26,000 clones, roughly 80% appearing once. Material: peripheral blood, obtained before any cancer treatment. These receptors were collected from a man between 40 and 75 years old with stage III squamous cell lung carcinoma.

The V call is TRBV25-1, the J call TRBJ2-2; D gene uncertain. Germline V gives CDR1 MGHDK, CDR2 SYGVNS. The CDR3 runs 14 residues. V was shortened by 5 bases and J by 0 bases, with 7 bases between the two germline ends. The chain's CDR3 is CASSRAPNTGELFF. The CDR3 region has the DNA TGTGCCAGCAGTCGGGCCCCGAACACCGGGGAGCTGTTTTTT.

The CDR3 loop is CASRNRDGAYNEQFF. CDR3 nucleotide sequence: TGTGCCAGCAGAAACCGGGACGGTGCCTACAATGAGCAGTTCTTC. V and J are TRBV6-6 and TRBJ2-1; the D call may be TRBD1 or TRBD2 (5 bases each). The CDR3 runs to 15 residues. Germline CDR1 and CDR2: MNHNY and SVGAGI (reference sequence). The V end was cut by 6 bases, the J end by 2 bases, with 14 bases between.

This rearrangement joins TRBV9 to TRBJ2-5, with a tentative D call TRBD2 (7 bases). CDR3 length: 13 residues. V was clipped by 0 bases and J by 9 bases, with 12 bases between them. Germline V gene data show CDR1 as SGDLS and CDR2 as YYNGEE. DNA for the CDR3: TGTGCCAGCAGCGTAGAGGGGGGGGCGCCCCAGTACTTC. Its protein is CASSVEGGAPQYF. The variable domain in full, with the rest retrieved from reference TRBV9 and TRBJ2-5, is DSGVTQTPKHLITATGQRVTLRCSPRSGDLSVYWYQQSLDQGLQFLIQYYNGEERAKGNILERFSAQQFPDLHSELNLSSLELGDSALYFCASSVEGGAPQYFGPGTRLLVL.

The chain joins TRBV30 to TRBJ2-3; D gene unclear. V was clipped by 2 bases and J by 2 bases, with 2 bases between them. Germline lookup yields CDR1 GTSNPN and CDR2 SVGIG (reference sequence). The CDR3 consists of 11 residues. The CDR3 coding sequence is TGTGCCTGGAGTTACACAGATACGCAGTATTTT. This codes for CAWSYTDTQYF.

The chain recombines TRBV6-5 with TRBJ1-1; no definite D call. This CDR3 contains 12 residues. The germline V gene encodes CDR1 MNHEY and CDR2 SVGAGI. V lost 4 bases to trimming and J lost 11 bases, with 14 bases between them. In nucleotides, the CDR3 is TGTGCCAGCAGTTCCACAACCCGACCGGCTTTCTTT. This encodes CASSSTTRPAFF.